This T cell receptor beta chain appears in the sequencing data of a study of blood T cell repertoires in COVID-19. Study-level background: T cells, B-cell-depleted T cells, or PBMCs provided the cDNA or gDNA that served as material.

V lost 0 bases and J lost 4, with 19 bases in between. Germline V gene data show CDR1 as SGHRS and CDR2 as YFSETQ. This CDR3 is 17 amino acids long. In this sample, this clone turned up once. Using immunoSEQ multiplex PCR, the repertoire was profiled, and TCRdb retains in-frame clones only, with some absent. The sample records about 170,000 clones, about four fifths being singletons. The receptor's source is a woman aged 70-85 years who had recovered from COVID-19. The V gene is TRBV5-1, the J gene TRBJ1-2, with D perhaps matching TRBD1 (5 bases). The sample taken for sequencing was peripheral blood. CDR3 protein: CASSLEGVGPGGYGYTF. The CDR3 DNA reads as TGCGCCAGCAGCTTGGAGGGAGTGGGCCCCGGGGGCTATGGCTACACCTTC.